This is a list of T cell receptor beta chains from one sample in a study of T cell repertoires in cytomegalovirus infection. TCRdb redid the calling of the reads with MiXCR, one entry per CDR3 protein. The sample includes approximately 170,000 distinct CDR3 sequences, roughly 17% of them seen just once. Sequenced: CD8+ T cells from PBMCs. Source of these receptors: a human donor in good health (CMV status not recorded). Some clones in this sample may be carry-over from other donors' samples. Both conserved end residues are part of each CDR3. The D gene is left open where the match is weak. A row's size may be missing; if present it is once, few, many or a size class.

>-|TRBV7-2|TRBJ2-3|-
CASSRLEYTQYF
TGTGCCAGCAGCCGACTAGAATATACGCAGTATTTT
>TRBD2|TRBV6-1|TRBJ2-3|few
CASSVRLLREASGTDTQYF
TGTGCCAGCAGTGTCCGTTTGCTGCGGGAGGCCAGCGGCACAGATACGCAGTATTTT
>-|TRBV6-2/TRBV6-3|TRBJ1-5|-
CASGRTYSNQPQHF
TGTGCCAGCGGCAGAACATATAGCAATCAGCCCCAGCATTTT
>-|TRBV6-2/TRBV6-3|TRBJ2-5|few
CASSPGTLNLGETQYF
TGTGCCAGCAGTCCCGGGACCTTGAATCTTGGAGAGACCCAGTACTTC
>-|TRBV11-2|TRBJ1-3|few
CASRNLMGPGNTIYF
TGTGCCAGCAGGAACCTGATGGGGCCTGGAAACACCATATATTTT
>TRBD2|TRBV6-1|TRBJ2-2|few
CASGLAANTGELFF
TGTGCCAGCGGACTAGCGGCGAACACCGGGGAGCTGTTTTTT
>-|TRBV7-9|TRBJ2-7|-
CASSPPGAKGRYEQYF
TGTGCCAGCAGCCCACCCGGGGCAAAAGGTCGGTACGAGCAGTACTTC
>-|TRBV6-2/TRBV6-3|TRBJ2-3|few
CASSYGGKQLTDTQYF
TGTGCCAGCAGTTACGGGGGGAAGCAGCTGACAGATACGCAGTATTTT
>-|TRBV29-1|TRBJ2-1|-
CSVVRDEQFF
TGCAGCGTTGTGAGGGATGAGCAGTTCTTC
>-|TRBV28|TRBJ2-4|-
CASSLMVGGNGGIQYF
TGTGCCAGCAGTTTAATGGTGGGGGGTAATGGTGGCATTCAGTACTTC
>-|TRBV29-1|TRBJ2-7|-
CSVEGRGNEQYF
TGCAGCGTTGAAGGTCGGGGAAACGAGCAGTACTTC
>TRBD2|TRBV4-1|TRBJ2-3|few
CASSQLAVRPSTDTQYF
TGCGCCAGCAGCCAACTAGCGGTTCGTCCTAGCACAGATACGCAGTATTTT
>TRBD1|TRBV19|TRBJ1-5|-
CASKGAGFQPQHF
TGTGCCAGCAAGGGGGCAGGATTTCAGCCCCAGCATTTT
>-|TRBV4-3|TRBJ1-5|few
CASSQDLGADQPQHF
TGCGCCAGCAGCCAAGATTTGGGTGCGGATCAGCCCCAGCATTTT
>TRBD2|TRBV12-5|TRBJ2-7|-
CASGLVGRREPYEQYF
TGTGCTAGTGGTTTAGTCGGGAGGAGGGAACCCTACGAGCAGTACTTC
>-|TRBV7-9|TRBJ1-2|few
CASSLSPKWGYTF
TGTGCCAGCAGCTTATCCCCAAAGTGGGGCTACACCTTC
>-|TRBV6-2/TRBV6-3|TRBJ2-5|-
CASSRTPTGETQYF
TGTGCCAGCAGCCGGACCCCAACGGGAGAGACCCAGTACTTC
>TRBD2|TRBV7-3|TRBJ2-2|few
CASSPSGGSSGELFF
TGTGCCAGCAGCCCCTCAGGCGGGAGTTCCGGGGAGCTGTTTTTT
>TRBD1|TRBV19|TRBJ1-1|-
CASVENRGFEEAFF
TGTGCCAGCGTAGAAAACAGGGGTTTCGAGGAAGCTTTCTTT
>TRBD2|TRBV7-2|TRBJ2-3|many
CASSLGPSGLTTDTQYF
TGTGCCAGCAGCTTAGGTCCTAGCGGCCTTACCACAGATACGCAGTATTTT
>-|TRBV6-5|TRBJ1-1|-
CASSYEPGMNTEAFF
TGTGCCAGCAGTTACGAGCCGGGAATGAACACTGAAGCTTTCTTT
>-|TRBV6-6|TRBJ1-1|-
CASSPPPELNTEAFF
TGTGCCAGCAGCCCCCCGCCTGAGTTGAACACTGAAGCTTTCTTT
>-|TRBV6-2/TRBV6-3|TRBJ1-2|few
CARPRRGYGYTF
TGTGCCAGACCCCGCCGGGGCTATGGCTACACCTTC
>-|TRBV20-1|TRBJ2-7|once
CSARGTVKSQLVPYEQYF
TGCAGTGCTAGAGGAACGGTAAAATCCCAACTAGTCCCGTACGAGCAGTACTTC
>-|TRBV28|TRBJ1-3|few
CASNGNTIYF
TGTGCCAGCAACGGAAACACCATATATTTT
>TRBD2|TRBV6-2/TRBV6-3|TRBJ2-3|few
CASSYARLADTQYF
TGTGCCAGCAGTTACGCGAGACTAGCGGATACGCAGTATTTT
>-|TRBV7-2|TRBJ1-3|few
CASSLGQGEVGNTIYF
TGTGCCAGCAGCTTAGGCCAGGGTGAAGTTGGAAACACCATATATTTT
>-|TRBV4-3|TRBJ1-2|-
CASSHTLGGISGYTF
TGCGCCAGCAGCCACACCTTGGGAGGGATCAGTGGCTACACCTTC
>-|TRBV15|TRBJ2-7|-
CATSRMDGFPYEQYF
TGTGCCACCAGCAGGATGGACGGATTTCCCTACGAGCAGTACTTC
>-|TRBV7-9|TRBJ1-1|few
CASSIPTGNTEAFF
TGTGCCAGCAGCATCCCGACAGGGAACACTGAAGCTTTCTTT
>-|TRBV7-2|TRBJ2-7|-
CASSLRVGGKEGQYF
TGTGCCAGCAGCTTAAGGGTGGGGGGCAAGGAGGGGCAGTACTTC
>-|TRBV28|TRBJ1-1|-
CASTPRGGRNTEAFF
TGTGCCAGCACCCCGCGGGGGGGGCGCAACACTGAAGCTTTCTTT
>TRBD2|TRBV29-1|TRBJ2-5|-
CSASPQREGPGETQYF
TGCAGCGCCTCGCCCCAGCGGGAGGGCCCAGGGGAGACCCAGTACTTC
>-|TRBV28|TRBJ2-5|-
CASNPGEETQYF
TGTGCCAGCAACCCGGGAGAGGAGACCCAGTACTTC
>-|TRBV7-2|TRBJ1-5|few
CASSLDSYSNQPQHF
TGTGCCAGCAGCTTAGACAGTTATAGCAATCAGCCCCAGCATTTT